Below are 10 T cell receptor beta chains sequenced from a single sample in a study of beta chain features in type 1 diabetes. All of the isolated RNA was reverse transcribed, so expressed TCRB transcripts were sequenced. The assay was immunoSEQ multiplex PCR, and TCRdb's table has in-frame clones only and misses some. The profile shows 300,000 to 350,000 clones, around 8% of them singletons. The sample consisted of central memory CD4+ T cells from blood. These receptors all stem from a woman aged 18-35 years in good health.

This clone was counted a few times. J is TRBJ2-5 and V is TRBV29-1; D is undetermined. Trimming took 2 bases from V and 1 from J, leaving 2 bases between them. Germline V gene data show CDR1 as SQVTM and CDR2 as ANQGSEA. The CDR3 is made up of 11 amino acids. CDR3 in DNA: TGCAGCGTTGAAATCCAAGAGACCCAGTACTTC. As protein: CSVEIQETQYF.

This clone was found a few times. The chain joins TRBV7-8 to TRBJ2-3, with unresolved D. With 4 bases removed from V and 2 bases from J, the gap between germline ends came to 13 bases. Germline lookup yields CDR1 SGHVS and CDR2 FQNEAQ. The CDR3 is 15 residues long. DNA for the CDR3: TGTGCCAGCAGCTACCGCACCGATCCCACAGATACGCAGTATTTT. Amino acids: CASSYRTDPTDTQYF.

This clone has a handful of counts. V and J are TRBV15 and TRBJ1-5; a possible D gene is TRBD1 (5 bases). Trimming took off 2 bases at V and 3 bases at J, with 11 bases between the two ends. This CDR3 is built from 15 residues. The V gene's germline CDR1 is LNHNV and CDR2 YYDKDF (reference sequence). The CDR3 nucleotides read TGTGCCACCAGCAGAAGGGTAGGGGACAATCAGCCCCAGCATTTT. This codes for CATSRRVGDNQPQHF.

The V gene is TRBV25-1, the J gene TRBJ1-5, with TRBD1 identical over 8 bases. The V segment lost 8 bases and the J segment 5 bases; nucleotides outside the gene matches: 5. Germline V gives CDR1 MGHDK, CDR2 SYGVNS. This CDR3 comprises 13 residues. The DNA of the CDR3 is TGTGCCAGCGGCGACAGGGGTTATCAGCCCCAGCATTTT. This gives the protein CASGDRGYQPQHF.

This clone was detected only a few times. The V gene is TRBV13, the J gene TRBJ1-3; D gene uncertain. Germline V gene sequence: CDR1 PRHDT, CDR2 FYEKMQ (reference sequence). This CDR3 is built from 15 residues. The germline V and J ends were trimmed by 0 bases and 1 base, with 7 bases remaining between them. CDR3 nucleotide sequence: TGTGCCAGCAGCTTAGGATGGGGATCTGGAAACACCATATATTTT. Translating it yields CASSLGWGSGNTIYF.

This clone was seen more than once but under ten times. The CDR3 DNA sequence: TGTGCCAGCAGTTTGGGCAGGAGGAATGAGCAGTTCTTC. It encodes CASSLGRRNEQFF. The chain has TRBV28 and TRBJ2-1; possible D gene TRBD2, 5 bases. The CDR3 has 13 amino acids. V was cut by 3 bases and J by 7 bases, with 10 bases left in between. Germline CDR1 reads MDHEN; CDR2 reads SYDVKM.

This clone was counted many times. The V call is TRBV7-8, the J call TRBJ2-1, with D perhaps TRBD1 (5 bases). The CDR3 spans 14 residues. The V gene's germline CDR1 is SGHVS and CDR2 FQNEAQ. Trimming removed 8 bases at V and 10 bases at J, with 21 bases between. For the CDR3, the DNA is TGTGCCAGCGGACCCAGCAGGGATAGTTCAGAGCAGTTCTTC. This translates into CASGPSRDSSEQFF.

This clone was counted once. J is TRBJ1-2 and V is TRBV28; D remains unclear. The germline V and J ends were trimmed by 3 bases and 2 bases, with 7 bases remaining between them. Germline values: CDR1 MDHEN, CDR2 SYDVKM. This CDR3 spans 13 amino acids. The CDR3 DNA follows: TGTGCCAGCAGTTTTCCGCAGAACTATGGCTACACCTTC. The encoded protein is CASSFPQNYGYTF.

The rearrangement joins TRBV6-1 to TRBJ2-1, with D uncertain. V lost 3 bases and J 8 bases, leaving 11 bases between the germline ends. The length of the CDR3 is 13 residues. CDR1 is MNHNS, CDR2 SASEGT, per germline. CDR3 bases: TGTGCCAGCAGTGACCAACCGGGCGATGAGCAGTTCTTC. It yields the protein CASSDQPGDEQFF.

This clone came up a few times. This sequence joins TRBV9 and TRBJ2-7, with TRBD1 matching over 9 bases. The CDR3 loop spans 15 amino acids. The trim removed 6 bases at V and 0 bases at J, leaving 7 bases unmatched. Germline CDR1 reads SGDLS; CDR2 reads YYNGEE. The CDR3 loop reads CASNPTGGSSYEQYF. DNA for the CDR3: TGTGCCAGCAACCCGACAGGGGGTAGCTCCTACGAGCAGTACTTC. The full variable domain, its missing parts supplied by reference TRBV9 and TRBJ2-7, is DSGVTQTPKHLITATGQRVTLRCSPRSGDLSVYWYQQSLDQGLQFLIQYYNGEERAKGNILERFSAQQFPDLHSELNLSSLELGDSALYFCASNPTGGSSYEQYFGPGTRLTVT.